This TCR beta chain was identified during a study of PD-1 blockade in classical Hodgkin lymphoma. Study observations and caveats: Newly diagnosed patients were reported to start with lower TCR diversity than healthy donors.

Sample time point: cycle 4 day 1 (C4D1), after more than five weeks of nivolumab. Every patient had relapsed following autologous stem cell transplantation, and cohorts differed in brentuximab vedotin exposure. Method: immunoSEQ multiplex PCR; TCRdb's copy keeps in-frame clones and lacks some. This sample has about 21,000 clones, with 75% to 90% found just once. As regards this clone: The antigen remains undetermined.

Looked up from germline, CDR1 is SGHRS and CDR2 is YFSETQ. V lost 3 bases, J lost 6 bases, and 10 bases lay in between. The CDR3 is made up of 12 amino acids. The rearrangement links TRBV5-1 to TRBJ2-7, with D possibly being TRBD1 (6 bases). The source was peripheral blood mononuclear cells (PBMCs), collected before the fourth cycle of nivolumab. This receptor was obtained from a human donor with classical Hodgkin lymphoma. CDR3 amino acids: CASSYGQSEQYF. The CDR3 region has the DNA TGCGCCAGCAGCTACGGACAGAGCGAGCAGTACTTC.